Following are 32 T cell receptor beta chains from one sample sequenced in a study of shared clonotypes between healthy human individuals. Produced via immunoSEQ multiplex PCR; TCRdb's table is partial and in-frame only. The sample carries over 2 million clones, around 90% recorded once. The specimen sequenced was naive CD4+ T cells from PBMCs. The subset was: CD45RA+ positively selected. The receptors stem from a man between 18 and 35 years old in good health. Some clones in this sample may be carry-over from other donors' samples.

This rearrangement joins TRBV10-2 to TRBJ2-2; D is unclear. Germline-derived CDR1 and CDR2 are WSHSY and SAAADI. Trimming removed 7 bases at V and 1 base at J, with 10 bases between. This CDR3 comprises 14 residues. CDR3 sequence reads: CASTILGNTGELFF. As DNA, the CDR3 is TGCGCCAGCACCATTCTAGGGAACACCGGGGAGCTGTTTTTT.

The genes are TRBV11-1 and TRBJ2-7, with D hard to call. The CDR3 is 11 amino acids. Trimming left V 8 bases short and J 6 bases short, with 11 bases between. Germline CDR1 SGHAT, CDR2 FQDESV (reference sequence). CDR3 residues: CASGSPSEQYF. CDR3 DNA: TGTGCCAGCGGATCACCGTCCGAGCAGTACTTC.

The V call is TRBV30, the J call TRBJ2-5; 8 bases line up with TRBD1. Germline V gene sequence: CDR1 GTSNPN, CDR2 SVGIG (reference sequence). The CDR3 runs to 12 residues. V shed 5 bases and J 4 bases; nucleotides not matched to a gene: 3. CDR3 protein: CAWDTGGETQYF. In DNA, the CDR3 is TGTGCCTGGGATACAGGGGGAGAGACCCAGTACTTC.

The gene calls are TRBV11-2 and TRBJ2-7; 7 bases are shared with TRBD1. Per germline, CDR1 SGHAT and CDR2 FQNNGV. The V gene end was trimmed by 1 base and the J gene end by 0 bases; junction bases not matched to a gene: 6. The CDR3 is 16 amino acids. The CDR3: CASSLVGQESSYEQYF. CDR3 in DNA: TGTGCCAGCAGCTTAGTTGGACAGGAAAGCTCCTACGAGCAGTACTTC.

The chain employs TRBV7-9 and TRBJ2-7; perhaps TRBD2 as D (6 bases). Trimming stripped 7 bases from V and 3 bases from J, with 16 bases between. This CDR3 has 14 residues. Germline assignment: CDR1 SEHNR and CDR2 FQNEAQ (reference sequence). CDR3 sequence: CASTSGGASYEQYF. Written as DNA, the CDR3 is TGTGCCAGCACCAGTGGCGGGGCCAGCTACGAGCAGTACTTC.

V and J are TRBV28 and TRBJ2-1, with 7 bases that match TRBD1. CDR1 MDHEN and CDR2 SYDVKM come from the germline V gene. This CDR3 comprises 15 residues. The V segment lost 5 bases and the J segment 6 bases; nucleotides outside the gene matches: 10. The CDR3 nucleotides read TGTGCCAGCAGTAAAGGGGGCGGTCTTGGCAATGAGCAGTTCTTC. Protein: CASSKGGGLGNEQFF.

The chain uses TRBV2 and TRBJ1-1; D is uncertain. This CDR3 is 13 amino acids long. The V end was cut by 4 bases, the J end by 4 bases, with 10 bases between. From germline, CDR1 is SNHLY and CDR2 FYNNEI. The CDR3 bases are TGTGCCAGCAGTGGTGGAGGCCCCACTGAAGCTTTCTTT. Amino acids: CASSGGGPTEAFF.

The count of this clone is one. V is TRBV6-5 and J is TRBJ2-1, with 8 bases that match TRBD1. V was pared by 3 bases and J by 5 bases, with 9 bases of the junction left unmatched. The CDR3 runs to 16 residues. CDR1 and CDR2 (germline): MNHEY, SVGAGI. CDR3 nucleotide sequence: TGTGCCAGCAGTTATACAGGGGGTCCAGTGGACAATGAGCAGTTCTTC. This gives the protein CASSYTGGPVDNEQFF.

The V and J genes are TRBV2 and TRBJ1-1; 8 positions match TRBD1. Per the germline V gene, CDR1 is SNHLY and CDR2 is FYNNEI. With V trimmed by 0 bases and J by 4 bases, 7 bases remained unmatched. The CDR3 is made up of 16 amino acids. The CDR3 DNA reads TGTGCCAGCAGTGAAGCTAGGGCAGGGGGCTTCACTGAAGCTTTCTTT. Translated, it gives CASSEARAGGFTEAFF.

This chain connects TRBV28 to TRBJ1-1; 12 nucleotides match TRBD1. J was trimmed by 1 base and V by 5 bases; bases with no gene match: 11. Germline V gene lookup returns CDR1 MDHEN and CDR2 SYDVKM. The CDR3 has 18 residues. CDR3 protein: CASSPRWGTGGANTEAFF. Written as DNA, the CDR3 is TGTGCCAGCAGTCCCCGTTGGGGGACAGGGGGCGCGAACACTGAAGCTTTCTTT.

CDR3 in DNA: TGTGCCACCACACGACAGGGGGCGTTTGATGAGCAGTTCTTC. This codes for CATTRQGAFDEQFF. The chain recombines TRBV2 with TRBJ2-1; TRBD1 matches at 10 bases. Germline CDR1 SNHLY, CDR2 FYNNEI. The V segment lost 10 bases and the J segment 8 bases; nucleotides outside the gene matches: 11. The CDR3 is 14 amino acids. The whole variable domain, remainder taken from reference TRBV2 and TRBJ2-1, is EPEVTQTPSHQVTQMGQEVILRCVPISNHLYFYWYRQILGQKVEFLVSFYNNEISEKSEIFDDQFSVERPDGSNFTLKIRSTKLEDSAMYFCATTRQGAFDEQFFGPGTRLTVL.

The CDR3 spells CASSLSGTGGANYGYTF. DNA for the CDR3: TGTGCCAGCAGTCTCAGTGGGACAGGGGGCGCTAACTATGGCTACACCTTC. V is TRBV28 and J is TRBJ1-2, with 12 bases matching TRBD1. Trimming cost V 5 bases and J 0 bases; bases outside gene matches: 7. The CDR3 runs 17 residues. Germline values: CDR1 MDHEN, CDR2 SYDVKM.

The chain employs TRBV7-6 and TRBJ1-4; maybe TRBD1 (6 bases). The CDR3 runs to 15 residues. The V end lost 5 bases, the J end lost 8 bases, and 18 bases lay between the germline ends. Germline V gives CDR1 SGHVS, CDR2 FNYEAQ. The CDR3 DNA reads TGTGCCAGCAGCCCTCAACAGGGTTCTAGGGAAAAACTGTTTTTT. This gives the protein CASSPQQGSREKLFF.

The rearrangement links TRBV5-1 to TRBJ1-1; D is perhaps TRBD1 (6 bases). The CDR3 has 15 residues. CDR1 SGHRS and CDR2 YFSETQ come from the germline V gene. Trimming removed 3 bases at V and 2 bases at J, with 14 bases between. In DNA, the CDR3 is TGCGCCAGCAGCTGGGGACGGGACACTAACACTGAAGCTTTCTTT. Translating gives CASSWGRDTNTEAFF.

The chain is built from TRBV6-5 and TRBJ2-7, with 7 bases that match TRBD1. Trimming at V came to 3 bases and at J to 6 bases, leaving 5 bases not matched to a gene. CDR3 length equals 13 residues. Per germline, CDR1 MNHEY and CDR2 SVGAGI. The CDR3 DNA reads as TGTGCCAGCAGTTATTCGACAGGGCTCGAGCAGTACTTC. Its protein is CASSYSTGLEQYF.

The rearrangement uses TRBV27 and TRBJ2-7, with D perhaps TRBD2 (6 bases). V lost 7 bases, J lost 7 bases, and 17 bases lay in between. The V gene's germline CDR1 is MNHEY and CDR2 SMNVEV (reference sequence). The CDR3 spans 13 residues. This chain's CDR3 is CASKPGTGVEQYF. The CDR3 DNA follows: TGTGCCAGCAAACCCGGGACGGGAGTAGAGCAGTACTTC.

The V call is TRBV27, the J call TRBJ2-1; 8 positions agree with TRBD2. The length of the CDR3 is 16 residues. Trimming at V came to 3 bases and at J to 4 bases, leaving 8 bases not matched to a gene. Per germline, CDR1 MNHEY and CDR2 SMNVEV (reference sequence). The CDR3 DNA sequence: TGTGCCAGCAGTTTTATCACCGGGACTAGTTACAATGAGCAGTTCTTC. As protein: CASSFITGTSYNEQFF.

The chain joins TRBV5-1 to TRBJ1-6, with a tentative D call TRBD1 (6 bases). The CDR3 loop spans 14 amino acids. V shed 4 bases and J shed 7 bases, with 12 bases lying between them. Germline V lookup: CDR1 SGHRS, CDR2 YFSETQ. The CDR3 nucleotides are TGCGCCAGCAGCCCGCGGACAGCAAATTCACCCCTCCACTTT. Amino acid sequence: CASSPRTANSPLHF.

The rearrangement joins TRBV19 to TRBJ1-4; TRBD1 is a possible D gene (6 bases). Per the germline V gene, CDR1 is LNHDA and CDR2 is SQIVND (reference sequence). The CDR3 totals 16 residues. V lost 3 bases and J 3 bases, leaving 14 bases between the germline ends. The CDR3 protein is CASSIGPGEANEKLFF. The CDR3 nucleotides read TGTGCCAGTAGTATTGGTCCAGGGGAAGCTAATGAAAAACTGTTTTTT.

V and J are TRBV9 and TRBJ2-3; D ambiguous. The CDR3 totals 15 residues. Germline values: CDR1 SGDLS, CDR2 YYNGEE. Trimming took 4 bases from V and 2 from J, leaving 14 bases between them. The CDR3 here is CASSPTWSYTDTQYF. CDR3 DNA: TGTGCCAGCAGCCCGACTTGGAGCTACACAGATACGCAGTATTTT.

The chain is built from TRBV5-4 and TRBJ2-7; perhaps TRBD1 as D (6 bases). In germline, CDR1 is SGHNT, CDR2 YYREEE (reference sequence). The CDR3 length is 15 residues. V lost 3 bases, J lost 0 bases, and 13 bases lay in between. CDR3 sequence (DNA): TGTGCCAGCAGCTCCCGAGGGGGAAGCTCCTACGAGCAGTACTTC. Protein sequence: CASSSRGGSSYEQYF.

This chain connects TRBV27 to TRBJ1-6, with D uncertain. V was cut by 10 bases and J by 7 bases, with 11 bases left in between. Germline V lookup: CDR1 MNHEY, CDR2 SMNVEV (reference sequence). This CDR3 spans 12 amino acids. The DNA of the CDR3 is TGTGCCACCCGGAAAGGGAATTCACCCCTCCACTTT. The encoded protein is CATRKGNSPLHF.

This sequence joins TRBV7-8 and TRBJ1-1; unclear D gene. The CDR3 is made up of 13 amino acids. CDR1 SGHVS and CDR2 FQNEAQ come from the germline V gene. The CDR3 DNA reads TGTGCAACACGACTCTCCGGGAACACTGAAGCTTTCTTT. Its translation: CATRLSGNTEAFF.

The V and J genes are TRBV19 and TRBJ2-2, with D possibly TRBD1 on 6 matching bases. V was shortened by 4 bases and J by 0 bases, with 12 bases between the two germline ends. The germline CDR1 and CDR2 sequences are LNHDA and SQIVND (reference sequence). CDR3 length: 16 amino acids. This chain's CDR3 is CASSRGQNANTGELFF. The DNA of the CDR3 is TGTGCCAGTAGTAGGGGACAAAACGCGAACACCGGGGAGCTGTTTTTT.

The chain carries TRBV28 and TRBJ2-6; D unclear. This CDR3 contains 18 residues. V was shortened by 7 bases and J by 2 bases, with 21 bases between the two germline ends. The V gene's germline CDR1 is MDHEN and CDR2 SYDVKM. This chain's CDR3 is CASMGVRALWTGANVLTF. The CDR3 DNA follows: TGTGCCAGCATGGGTGTTAGGGCTCTTTGGACTGGGGCCAACGTCCTGACTTTC.

The rearrangement links TRBV5-1 to TRBJ2-1; D assignment may be TRBD1 or TRBD2 (6 bases each). This CDR3 comprises 15 residues. Germline CDR1 reads SGHRS; CDR2 reads YFSETQ. The germline V and J ends were trimmed by 4 bases and 8 bases, with 19 bases remaining between them. Written as DNA, the CDR3 is TGCGCCAGCAGCCCCGTTCGGGGGCATTTCGATGAGCAGTTCTTC. Protein: CASSPVRGHFDEQFF.

As regards this clone: Other DNA sequences in this sample translate to the same CDR3. This chain connects TRBV19 to TRBJ2-7; TRBD1 agrees at 7 bases. V dropped 5 bases and J dropped 3; count of bases not matched to a gene: 7. The CDR3 is made up of 14 amino acids. Germline V CDR1 and CDR2: LNHDA, SQIVND (reference sequence). CDR3 sequence reads: CASSPRQGGYEQYF. Written as DNA, the CDR3 is TGTGCCAGTAGTCCCCGACAGGGCGGCTACGAGCAGTACTTC. The variable domain in full, completed from reference TRBV19 and TRBJ2-7, reads DGGITQSPKYLFRKEGQNVTLSCEQNLNHDAMYWYRQDPGQGLRLIYYSQIVNDFQKGDIAEGYSVSREKKESFPLTVTSAQKNPTAFYLCASSPRQGGYEQYFGPGTRLTVT.

The chain recombines TRBV29-1 with TRBJ1-1; D is possibly TRBD1 (5 bases). Germline loops: CDR1 SQVTM, CDR2 ANQGSEA. The V and J ends lost 3 bases and 0 bases respectively, with 8 bases between them. The CDR3 has 13 residues. DNA of the CDR3: TGCAGCGTTGAGGCAGGGATGAACACTGAAGCTTTCTTT. Amino acid sequence: CSVEAGMNTEAFF.

The gene calls are TRBV30 and TRBJ1-4; 11 positions agree with TRBD1. In germline, CDR1 is GTSNPN, CDR2 SVGIG (reference sequence). The length of the CDR3 is 16 residues. V shed 4 bases and J 10 bases; nucleotides not matched to a gene: 14. CDR3 amino acids: CAWTPKWTGGSRKLFF. The CDR3, as DNA: TGTGCCTGGACCCCTAAGTGGACAGGGGGCTCTCGAAAACTGTTTTTT.

This clone was seen just once. The identical CDR3 is also encoded by other nucleotide sequences in the sample. This chain joins TRBV5-1 and TRBJ2-2; D gene uncertain. The CDR3 is 13 amino acids. Germline CDR1 is SGHRS and CDR2 is YFSETQ. Trimming stripped 0 bases from V and 6 bases from J, with 6 bases between. The CDR3 here is CASSLDPAGELFF. CDR3 DNA: TGCGCCAGCAGCTTGGACCCGGCCGGGGAGCTGTTTTTT.

The chain combines TRBV30 with TRBJ1-2; D is unclear. V gave up 3 bases and J gave up 4 bases, with 12 bases separating them. Germline V gives CDR1 GTSNPN, CDR2 SVGIG (reference sequence). This CDR3 is built from 13 residues. CDR3 region: CAWSKLTTYGYTF. The CDR3, as DNA: TGTGCCTGGAGCAAACTTACTACCTATGGCTACACCTTC.

The CDR3: CAKKGALFQETQYF. Here the CDR3 DNA reads TGTGCCAAAAAGGGCGCCCTATTCCAAGAGACCCAGTACTTC. The rearrangement links TRBV19 to TRBJ2-5; no reliable D call. The V end was cut by 10 bases, the J end by 1 base, with 16 bases between. The CDR3 covers 14 residues. The germline gives CDR1 LNHDA, CDR2 SQIVND (reference sequence). Full variable domain (missing parts from reference TRBV19 and TRBJ2-5): DGGITQSPKYLFRKEGQNVTLSCEQNLNHDAMYWYRQDPGQGLRLIYYSQIVNDFQKGDIAEGYSVSREKKESFPLTVTSAQKNPTAFYLCAKKGALFQETQYFGPGTRLLVL.